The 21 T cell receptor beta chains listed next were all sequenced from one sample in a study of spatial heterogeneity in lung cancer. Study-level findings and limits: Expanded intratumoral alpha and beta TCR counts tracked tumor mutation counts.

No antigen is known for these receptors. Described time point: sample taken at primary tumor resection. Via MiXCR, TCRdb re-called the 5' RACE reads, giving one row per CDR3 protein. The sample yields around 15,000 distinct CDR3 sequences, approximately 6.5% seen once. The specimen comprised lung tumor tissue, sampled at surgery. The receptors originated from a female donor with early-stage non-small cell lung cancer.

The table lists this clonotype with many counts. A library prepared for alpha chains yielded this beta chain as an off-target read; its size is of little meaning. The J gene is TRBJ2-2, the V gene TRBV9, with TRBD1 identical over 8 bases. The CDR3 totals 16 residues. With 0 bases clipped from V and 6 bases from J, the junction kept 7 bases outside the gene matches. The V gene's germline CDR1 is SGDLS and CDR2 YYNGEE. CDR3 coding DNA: TGTGCCAGCAGCGTAGCCCCAGGGGGCGCGGCCGGGGAGCTGTTTTTT. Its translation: CASSVAPGGAAGELFF.

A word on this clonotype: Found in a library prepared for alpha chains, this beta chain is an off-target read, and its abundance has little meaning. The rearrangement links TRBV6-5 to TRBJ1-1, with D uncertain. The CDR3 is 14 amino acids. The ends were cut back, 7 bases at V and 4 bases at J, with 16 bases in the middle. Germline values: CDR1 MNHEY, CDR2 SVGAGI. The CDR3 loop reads CASTMGSGSTEAFF. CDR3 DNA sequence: TGTGCCAGCACCATGGGCTCCGGGAGCACTGAAGCTTTCTTT.

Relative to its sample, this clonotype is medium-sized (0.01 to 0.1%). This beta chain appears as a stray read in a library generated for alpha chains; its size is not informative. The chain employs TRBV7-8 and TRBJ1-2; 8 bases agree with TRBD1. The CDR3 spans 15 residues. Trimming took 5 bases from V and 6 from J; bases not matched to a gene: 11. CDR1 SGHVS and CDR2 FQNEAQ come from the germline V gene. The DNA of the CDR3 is TGTGCCAGCAGCCAATTTGGGCAGGGGGCTGATGGCTACACCTTC. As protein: CASSQFGQGADGYTF.

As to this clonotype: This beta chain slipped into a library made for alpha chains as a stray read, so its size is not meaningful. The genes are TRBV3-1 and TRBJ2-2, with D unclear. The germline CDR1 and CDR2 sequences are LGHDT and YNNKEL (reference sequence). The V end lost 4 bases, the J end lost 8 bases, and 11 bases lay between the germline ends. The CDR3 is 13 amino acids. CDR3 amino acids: CASSRRGAGELFF. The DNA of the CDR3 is TGTGCCAGCAGCCGACGCGGTGCGGGGGAGCTGTTTTTT.

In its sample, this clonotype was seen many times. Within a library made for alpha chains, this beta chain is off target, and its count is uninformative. The CDR3 region is CSAYSTRDYGYTF. The CDR3 coding sequence is TGCAGCGCCTACAGTACGAGGGACTATGGCTACACCTTC. The chain carries TRBV29-1 and TRBJ1-2; D unclear. V shed 7 bases and J shed 3 bases, with 15 bases lying between them. The germline gives CDR1 SQVTM, CDR2 ANQGSEA. The CDR3 spans 13 residues.

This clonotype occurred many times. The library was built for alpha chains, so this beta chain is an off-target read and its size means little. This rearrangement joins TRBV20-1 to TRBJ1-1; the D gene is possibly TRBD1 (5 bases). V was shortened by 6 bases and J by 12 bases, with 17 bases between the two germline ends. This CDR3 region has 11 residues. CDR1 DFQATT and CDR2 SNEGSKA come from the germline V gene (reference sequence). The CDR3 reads CSAQTGGLSFF. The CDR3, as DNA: TGCAGTGCCCAAACCGGGGGTCTCTCTTTCTTT.

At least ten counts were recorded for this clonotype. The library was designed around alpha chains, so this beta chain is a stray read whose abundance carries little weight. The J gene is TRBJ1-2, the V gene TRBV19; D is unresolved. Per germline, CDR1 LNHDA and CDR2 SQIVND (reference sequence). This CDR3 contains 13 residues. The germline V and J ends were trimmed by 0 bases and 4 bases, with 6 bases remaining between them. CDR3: CASSIDVFYGYTF. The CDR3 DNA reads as TGTGCCAGTAGTATAGACGTCTTCTATGGCTACACCTTC.

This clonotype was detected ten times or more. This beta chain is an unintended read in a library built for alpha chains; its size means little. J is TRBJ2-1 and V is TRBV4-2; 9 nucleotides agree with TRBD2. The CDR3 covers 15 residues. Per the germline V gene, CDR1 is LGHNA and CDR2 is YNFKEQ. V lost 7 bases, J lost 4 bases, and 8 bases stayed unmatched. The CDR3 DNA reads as TGTGCCAGCATCCTTAGCGGGGGCCTTTACAATGAGCAGTTCTTC. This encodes CASILSGGLYNEQFF.

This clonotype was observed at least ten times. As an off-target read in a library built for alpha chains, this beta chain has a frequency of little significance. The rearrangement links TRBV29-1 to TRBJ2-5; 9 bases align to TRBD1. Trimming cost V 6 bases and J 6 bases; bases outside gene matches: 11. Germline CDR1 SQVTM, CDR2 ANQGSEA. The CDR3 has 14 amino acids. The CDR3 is CSVNPRTGVKTQYF. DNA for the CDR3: TGCAGCGTGAACCCACGGACAGGGGTGAAGACCCAGTACTTC.

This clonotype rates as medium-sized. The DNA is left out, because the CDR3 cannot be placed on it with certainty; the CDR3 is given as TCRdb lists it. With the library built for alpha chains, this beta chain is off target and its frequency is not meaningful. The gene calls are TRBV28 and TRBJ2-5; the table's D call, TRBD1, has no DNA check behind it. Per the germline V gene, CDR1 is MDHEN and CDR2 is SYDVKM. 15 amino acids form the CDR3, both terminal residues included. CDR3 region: CASSTLWTREETQYF.

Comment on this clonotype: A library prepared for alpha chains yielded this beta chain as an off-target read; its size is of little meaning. CDR3 DNA sequence: TGTGCCAGCAGATCCAACTCGGGGGGCGCGGCCCATGAGCAGTTCTTC. It codes for CASRSNSGGAAHEQFF. The rearrangement uses TRBV2 and TRBJ2-1, with D possibly matching TRBD2 (7 bases). Germline V gene data show CDR1 as SNHLY and CDR2 as FYNNEI. V lost 6 bases, J lost 8 bases, and 23 bases lay in between. The CDR3 runs to 16 residues. The full variable domain, its missing parts supplied by reference TRBV2 and TRBJ2-1, is EPEVTQTPSHQVTQMGQEVILRCVPISNHLYFYWYRQILGQKVEFLVSFYNNEISEKSEIFDDQFSVERPDGSNFTLKIRSTKLEDSAMYFCASRSNSGGAAHEQFFGPGTRLTVL.

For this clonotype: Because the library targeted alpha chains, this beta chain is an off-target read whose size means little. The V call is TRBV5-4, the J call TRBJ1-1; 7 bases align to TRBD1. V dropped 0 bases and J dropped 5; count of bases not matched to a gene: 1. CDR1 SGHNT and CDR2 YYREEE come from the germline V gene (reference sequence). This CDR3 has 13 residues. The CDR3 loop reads CASSLATGTEAFF. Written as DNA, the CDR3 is TGTGCCAGCAGCTTGGCGACAGGGACTGAAGCTTTCTTT.

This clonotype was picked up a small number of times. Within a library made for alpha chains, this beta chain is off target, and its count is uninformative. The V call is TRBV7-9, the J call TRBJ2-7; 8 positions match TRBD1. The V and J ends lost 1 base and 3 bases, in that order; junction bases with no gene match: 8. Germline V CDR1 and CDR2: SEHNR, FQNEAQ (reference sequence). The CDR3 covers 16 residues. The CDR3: CASSLVVGQGFYEQYF. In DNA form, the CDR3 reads TGTGCCAGCAGCTTAGTTGTCGGACAGGGCTTCTACGAGCAGTACTTC.

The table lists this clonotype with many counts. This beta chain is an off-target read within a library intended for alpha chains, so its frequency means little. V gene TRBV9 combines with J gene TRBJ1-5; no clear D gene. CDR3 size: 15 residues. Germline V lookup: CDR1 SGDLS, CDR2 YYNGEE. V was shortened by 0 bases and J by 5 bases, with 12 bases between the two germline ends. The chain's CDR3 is CASSVGSGLDQPQHF. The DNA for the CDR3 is TGTGCCAGCAGCGTAGGGTCGGGGTTAGATCAGCCCCAGCATTTT.

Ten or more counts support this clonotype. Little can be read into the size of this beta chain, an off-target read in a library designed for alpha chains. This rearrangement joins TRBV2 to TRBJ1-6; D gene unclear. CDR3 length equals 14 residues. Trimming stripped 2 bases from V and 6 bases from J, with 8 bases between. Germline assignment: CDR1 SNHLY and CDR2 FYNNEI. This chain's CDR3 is CASSEFLGNSPLHF. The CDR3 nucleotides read TGTGCCAGCAGTGAATTCCTAGGTAATTCACCCCTCCACTTT.

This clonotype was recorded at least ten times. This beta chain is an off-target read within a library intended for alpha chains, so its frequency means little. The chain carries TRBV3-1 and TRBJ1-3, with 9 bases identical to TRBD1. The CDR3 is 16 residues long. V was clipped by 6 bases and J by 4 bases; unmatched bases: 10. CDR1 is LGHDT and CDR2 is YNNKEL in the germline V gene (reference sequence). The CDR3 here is CASSQTGGEWGNTIYF. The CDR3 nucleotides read TGTGCCAGCAGTCAAACAGGGGGCGAGTGGGGAAACACCATATATTTT.

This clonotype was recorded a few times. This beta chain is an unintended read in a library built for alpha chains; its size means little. DNA for the CDR3: TGCAGTGCTAGAGTCGACAGGGTTCGGCTCCGGAACCTCCATGAAGCTTTCTTT. Translated, it gives CSARVDRVRLRNLHEAFF. The gene calls are TRBV20-1 and TRBJ1-1, with TRBD1 identical over 7 bases. Germline values: CDR1 DFQATT, CDR2 SNEGSKA (reference sequence). The junction had 21 bases not matched to a gene; V was cut back by 1 base and J by 7 bases. The CDR3 is 18 residues long.

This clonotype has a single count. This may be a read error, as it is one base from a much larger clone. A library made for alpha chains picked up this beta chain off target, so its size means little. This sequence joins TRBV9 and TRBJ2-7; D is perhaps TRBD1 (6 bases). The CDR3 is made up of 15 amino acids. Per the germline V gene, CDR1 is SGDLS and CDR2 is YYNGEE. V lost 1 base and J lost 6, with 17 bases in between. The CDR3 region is CASSVPLGRGREQYF. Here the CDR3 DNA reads TGTGCCAGCAGCGTACCCCTTGGCAGGGGCCGCGAGCAGTACTTC.

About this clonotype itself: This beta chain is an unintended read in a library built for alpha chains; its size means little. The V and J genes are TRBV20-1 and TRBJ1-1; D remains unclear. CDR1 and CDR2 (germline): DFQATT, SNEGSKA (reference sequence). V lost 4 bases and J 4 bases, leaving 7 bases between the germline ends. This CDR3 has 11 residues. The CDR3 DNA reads TGCAGTGCTACCGGAGCCACTGAAGCTTTCTTT. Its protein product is CSATGATEAFF.

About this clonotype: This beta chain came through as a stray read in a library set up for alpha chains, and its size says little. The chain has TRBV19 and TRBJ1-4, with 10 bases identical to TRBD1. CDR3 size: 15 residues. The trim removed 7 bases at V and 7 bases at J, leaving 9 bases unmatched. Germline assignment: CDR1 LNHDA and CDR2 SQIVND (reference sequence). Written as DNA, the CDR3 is TGTGCCAGTACCACTACGGGGACAGGGGTTGAAAAACTGTTTTTT. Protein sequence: CASTTTGTGVEKLFF.

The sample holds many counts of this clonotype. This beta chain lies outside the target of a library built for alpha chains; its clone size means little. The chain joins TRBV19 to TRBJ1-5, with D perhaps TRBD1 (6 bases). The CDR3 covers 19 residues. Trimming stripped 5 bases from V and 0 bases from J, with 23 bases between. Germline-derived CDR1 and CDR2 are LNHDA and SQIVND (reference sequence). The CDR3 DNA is TGTGCCAGTAGTGGGAGAAGGACAGCTCTAGGTCATAGCAATCAGCCCCAGCATTTT. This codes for CASSGRRTALGHSNQPQHF.